This TCR beta chain stems from a study of identical twins. Study outcomes and limitations: While abundant cord blood beta clonotypes carried fewer insertions, memory repertoires showed no such pattern. The authors noted that invariant MAIT and iNKT cells could partly confound zero-insertion analyses.

In regard to this clonotype: Its cognate antigen is unknown.

TCRdb redid the calling of the 5' RACE reads with MiXCR, one entry per CDR3 protein. This table has around 960,000 distinct CDR3 sequences, approximately 13% appearing once. The V end was cut by 4 bases, the J end by 3 bases, with 14 bases between. The length of the CDR3 is 15 residues. From germline, CDR1 is KGHDR and CDR2 SFDVKD. This sample also belongs to another study, concerning yellow fever vaccine responses in identical twins.

The chain combines TRBV24-1 with TRBJ2-5; perhaps TRBD2 as D (6 bases). The sequenced sample was PBMCs. The sequence was obtained from a woman younger than 35 in good health. The CDR3 DNA is TGTGCCACCAGTGAGACGGGACTTTCAAAAGAGACCCAGTACTTC. Its translation is CATSETGLSKETQYF.